These 6 T cell receptor beta chains were all obtained from the same sample, sequenced in a study of T cell repertoires in cytomegalovirus infection (dated by TCRdb to about 2019). Sequencing instrument: Illumina HiSeq 1500. In-frame beta chains were kept once TCRdb had trimmed the public reads at Q25 with fastp and called clones with MiXCR. Each CDR3 protein gets just one entry, which takes the most common genes and DNA from the rows behind it. The sample includes 250,000 to 300,000 distinct CDR3 sequences, with about an eighth observed a single time. The leading ten clones occupy about 10% of the sample. Sequenced sample: PBMCs. The receptors were sampled from a human donor in good health (CMV status not recorded). Some clones in this sample may be carry-over from other donors' samples.

This clonotype occurred many times. V is TRBV7-2 and J is TRBJ2-7; TRBD2 matches 7 bases. With V trimmed by 1 base and J by 6 bases, 3 bases remained unmatched. Germline V lookup: CDR1 SGHTA, CDR2 FQGNSA. This CDR3 is 13 amino acids long. CDR3 sequence reads: CASSLGLAGEQYF. The CDR3 DNA follows: TGTGCCAGCAGCTTAGGACTAGCCGGCGAGCAGTACTTC.

This clonotype was seen many times. V gene TRBV7-2 combines with J gene TRBJ2-3; no definite D call. Germline CDR1 and CDR2: SGHTA and FQGNSA. The CDR3 runs 12 residues. V was shortened by 3 bases and J by 5 bases, with 6 bases between the two germline ends. The CDR3: CASSFMLDTQYF. CDR3 coding DNA: TGTGCCAGCAGCTTTATGTTAGATACGCAGTATTTT.

The chain couples TRBV20-1 to TRBJ2-3; D gene uncertain. There are 12 residues in the CDR3. V was clipped by 0 bases and J by 10 bases, with 11 bases between them. CDR1 is DFQATT, CDR2 SNEGSKA, per germline (reference sequence). The CDR3 sequence is CSARDERGAQYF. The CDR3 DNA follows: TGCAGTGCTAGAGATGAGAGAGGAGCGCAGTATTTT.

The chain has TRBV20-1 and TRBJ2-2; tentatively, D is TRBD1 (6 bases). The CDR3 totals 17 residues. Germline V gene data show CDR1 as DFQATT and CDR2 as SNEGSKA (reference sequence). With 1 base removed from V and 5 bases from J, the gap between germline ends came to 20 bases. This CDR3 reads CSARVGGRTDPTGELFF. In nucleotides, the CDR3 is TGCAGTGCTAGAGTTGGAGGCAGGACAGACCCGACCGGGGAGCTGTTTTTT.

The sample holds many counts of this clonotype. The chain employs TRBV2 and TRBJ1-5, with a possible D match to TRBD1 (6 bases). The germline V gene encodes CDR1 SNHLY and CDR2 FYNNEI. Trimming pared 6 bases from V and 5 bases from J, leaving 20 bases between. The CDR3 is 16 amino acids. This chain's CDR3 is CASRISTGYPDQPQHF. Written as DNA, the CDR3 is TGTGCCAGCAGAATCTCTACAGGGTATCCCGATCAGCCCCAGCATTTT. Full variable domain (outside the CDR3, taken from reference TRBV2 and TRBJ1-5): EPEVTQTPSHQVTQMGQEVILRCVPISNHLYFYWYRQILGQKVEFLVSFYNNEISEKSEIFDDQFSVERPDGSNFTLKIRSTKLEDSAMYFCASRISTGYPDQPQHFGDGTRLSIL.

This clonotype has at least ten counts. The chain carries TRBV28 and TRBJ2-7; 8 positions match TRBD1. The CDR3 sequence is 14 residues long. J gave up 2 bases and V 7 bases, and 7 bases lay outside the gene matches. Germline V CDR1 and CDR2: MDHEN, SYDVKM. The CDR3 region is CASNLPGQAYEQYF. In DNA, the CDR3 is TGTGCCAGCAACTTACCGGGACAGGCCTACGAGCAGTACTTC.